This is a list of T cell receptor beta chains from one sample in a study of T cell responses to AZD1222 COVID-19 vaccine. Sequencing was performed with immunoSEQ multiplex PCR; in TCRdb, only in-frame clones are kept and a portion is missing. The sample has under 200,000 clones; around nine tenths are singletons. The source was peripheral blood, collected on day 0 of AZD1222 vaccination. The origin of the receptors is an adult in good health. CDR3s include the opening cysteine and the closing phenylalanine or tryptophan. A D gene is named only where the DNA matches it firmly. The size field is filled for only some rows; it gives once, few, many or a size class.

D gene	J gene	V gene	clone size	CDR3 DNA	CDR3 protein
-	TRBJ1-1	TRBV9	once	TGTGCCAGCAGCGTAGGGCCCGGAGAGACTGAAGCTTTCTTT	CASSVGPGETEAFF
-	TRBJ1-3	TRBV30	few	TGTGCCTGGACTTTCTCCCCGGCCAGCGGAAACACCATATATTTT	CAWTFSPASGNTIYF
-	TRBJ1-5	TRBV2	-	TGTGCCAGCAGTCGGGGCAGGGATAGCAATCAGCCCCAGCATTTT	CASSRGRDSNQPQHF
-	TRBJ1-1	TRBV19	-	TGTGCCAGTAGTCCGGACCGCAGGGACACTGAAGCTTTCTTT	CASSPDRRDTEAFF
-	TRBJ1-2	TRBV18	once	TGTGCCAGCTCACAAAGGGGGGCCGCAGGGATAGGAGGCTACACCTTC	CASSQRGAAGIGGYTF
-	TRBJ1-6	TRBV2	-	TGTGCCAGCAGTACACGAAAGGATTCACCCCTCCACTTT	CASSTRKDSPLHF
-	TRBJ1-6	TRBV7-9	few	TGTGCCAGCAGTCCTATTCTTATGTATTCACCCCTCCACTTT	CASSPILMYSPLHF
-	TRBJ1-6	TRBV7-9	few	TGTGCCAGCAGCTCTCACGACAGGATCGGGTCTAGGTCACCCCTCCACTTT	CASSSHDRIGSRSPLHF
-	TRBJ2-1	TRBV7-9	-	TGTGCCAGCAGCCTAAGTGGAGGGCTCAATGAGCAGTTCTTC	CASSLSGGLNEQFF
-	TRBJ2-3	TRBV5-5	-	TGTGCCAGCAGCTTGGTTAGGGGTGGCACAGATACGCAGTATTTT	CASSLVRGGTDTQYF
-	TRBJ1-6	TRBV30	once	TGTGCCTGGAGTGTACCCCTCGGTCATAATTCACCCCTCCACTTT	CAWSVPLGHNSPLHF
-	TRBJ1-2	TRBV12-3/TRBV12-4	-	TGTGCCAGCAGTTCGGCCCCGCAGGGGGGCTACACCTTC	CASSSAPQGGYTF
-	TRBJ2-5	TRBV5-4	-	TGTGCCAGCAGCTTGGTGGGAGGAGAGACCCAGTACTTC	CASSLVGGETQYF
-	TRBJ1-3	TRBV7-2	once	TGTGCCAGCAGCTTGTTGAGCTCTGGAAACACCATATATTTT	CASSLLSSGNTIYF
-	TRBJ2-1	TRBV28	-	TGTGCCAGCAGTCCGCCATCCCTCAGGGGGGCAGAGTACCATGAGCAGTTCTTC	CASSPPSLRGAEYHEQFF
-	TRBJ1-1	TRBV9	-	TGTGCCAGCAGCGTAGCCCCCAATCCTTTTGGCGAAGCTTTCTTT	CASSVAPNPFGEAFF
-	TRBJ1-2	TRBV30	-	TGTGCCTGGAGTGTACCGGCAGGGCCTGCTTATGGCTACACCTTC	CAWSVPAGPAYGYTF
TRBD1	TRBJ1-2	TRBV7-9	-	TGTGCCAGCAGCTTTCCCACAGGGGGCGACTATGGCTACACCTTC	CASSFPTGGDYGYTF
-	TRBJ1-4	TRBV2	few	TGTGCCAGCAGTGACTCAGGGGAGGGTGAAAAACTGTTTTTT	CASSDSGEGEKLFF
-	TRBJ2-3	TRBV7-2	-	TGTGCCAGCAGCTTAGCGCTTGGGGACCAGTATACGCAGTATTTT	CASSLALGDQYTQYF
-	TRBJ2-7	TRBV19	-	TGTGCCAGTAGTAAAAGCCGGGACCGATCCTACGAGCAGTACTTC	CASSKSRDRSYEQYF
TRBD1	TRBJ1-1	TRBV6-2/TRBV6-3	-	TGTGCCAGCAGCTTCGGGACAGAAGAGTATATGAACACTGAAGCTTTCTTT	CASSFGTEEYMNTEAFF
-	TRBJ2-5	TRBV29-1	-	TGCAGCGTATCCACGGGGGCGGTGAGGGAGACCCAGTACTTC	CSVSTGAVRETQYF
-	TRBJ2-5	TRBV15	few	TGTGCCACCAGCAGAGATGAGGGAGGAGAGACCCAGTACTTC	CATSRDEGGETQYF
-	TRBJ2-2	TRBV4-2	-	TGTGCCAGCAGCCAAGAGACGTTAGAATACGGGGAGCTGTTTTTT	CASSQETLEYGELFF
-	TRBJ1-2	TRBV28	-	TGTGCCAGCAGTTTAGGCGGCCCCCTCTATGGCTACACCTTC	CASSLGGPLYGYTF
-	TRBJ1-2	TRBV18	-	TGTGCCAGCTCATCACAGGGAGATCCCTACTATGGCTACACCTTC	CASSSQGDPYYGYTF
-	TRBJ2-2	TRBV27	-	TGTGCCAGCAGTTCCGAACCAGCCGGAGCGCAGAACACCGGGGAGCTGTTTTTT	CASSSEPAGAQNTGELFF
-	TRBJ2-7	TRBV7-2	once	TGTGCCAGCAGCTTTGACAGTAAAAGTAACTACGAGCAGTACTTC	CASSFDSKSNYEQYF
-	TRBJ1-2	TRBV5-1	-	TGCGCCAGCAGCTTAACAAACTTTGGAGGGGGCTACACCTTC	CASSLTNFGGGYTF
-	TRBJ2-7	TRBV28	-	TGTGCCAGCAGTTTATGGGGTACCGACAGGCTCTACGAGCAGTACTTC	CASSLWGTDRLYEQYF
-	TRBJ1-2	TRBV11-1	once	TGTGCCAGCAGCGCTTCCCAGGGTATTGGGTATGGCTACACCTTC	CASSASQGIGYGYTF
TRBD1	TRBJ2-3	TRBV28	-	TGTGCCAGCGGTGCTGCAGGGGGTCCAAACACAGATACGCAGTATTTT	CASGAAGGPNTDTQYF
TRBD1	TRBJ1-6	TRBV28	-	TGTGCCAGCACCCGGACAGGGGGGAATTCACCCCTCCACTTT	CASTRTGGNSPLHF
TRBD2	TRBJ2-3	TRBV5-8	-	TGTGCCAGCAGCCGGCCGGCGGGAGGAACAGATACGCAGTATTTT	CASSRPAGGTDTQYF
TRBD1	TRBJ1-1	TRBV19	-	TGTGCCAGTAGTATAGAGCAGGGGGGGACTGAAGCTTTCTTT	CASSIEQGGTEAFF
-	TRBJ2-7	TRBV18	-	TGTGCCAGCTCTCTATCTGGGGAGCGCGAGCAGTACTTC	CASSLSGEREQYF
-	TRBJ1-1	TRBV6-6	-	TGTGCCAGCAGTTACTCGGTCGGGCGGATGAACACTGAAGCTTTCTTT	CASSYSVGRMNTEAFF
-	TRBJ2-1	TRBV7-3	-	TGTGCCAGCAGCTTAATAGGCGGCACCTACAATGAGCAGTTCTTC	CASSLIGGTYNEQFF
TRBD2	TRBJ2-7	TRBV7-9	-	TGTGCCAGCCACCCGGCGGGGGACTCCTACGAGCAGTACTTC	CASHPAGDSYEQYF
TRBD1	TRBJ1-5	TRBV19	-	TGTGCCAGTAGCGACACAGGGGGCCATAGCAATCAGCCCCAGCATTTT	CASSDTGGHSNQPQHF